One and the same sample provided the 12 T cell receptor beta chains below, sequenced in a study of OX40 agonist ivuxolimab in advanced cancers. Repertoires were generated with immunoSEQ multiplex PCR, while TCRdb's copy carries only in-frame clones and drops some. The sample lists 70,000 to 95,000 clones, roughly 94% occurring once. The sample in question was CD4+ or CD8+ T cells sorted from blood, obtained in a trial of the OX40 agonist ivuxolimab. These receptors were taken from an adult with an advanced solid tumor such as melanoma, head and neck, liver or kidney cancer.

This chain connects TRBV28 to TRBJ2-1, with D perhaps given as TRBD1 or TRBD2 (5 bases each). Between the trimmed V and J ends, which lost 6 bases and 7 bases, there was a span of 22 bases. Germline loops: CDR1 MDHEN, CDR2 SYDVKM. The CDR3 runs to 16 residues. The CDR3 coding sequence is TGTGCCAGCAGCCCACGCCCAATGGGGACGGTAAATGAGCAGTTCTTC. Its translation: CASSPRPMGTVNEQFF.

In its sample, this clone was seen once. The CDR3 region is CASSTETSGGDSYEQYF. In DNA, the CDR3 is TGTGCCAGTAGTACAGAGACTAGCGGGGGGGACTCCTACGAGCAGTACTTC. The chain uses TRBV19 and TRBJ2-7; 14 bases fit TRBD2. With 4 bases clipped from V and 0 bases from J, the junction kept 5 bases outside the gene matches. CDR3 size: 17 residues. The V gene's germline CDR1 is LNHDA and CDR2 SQIVND (reference sequence).

The V and J genes are TRBV28 and TRBJ1-2, with D perhaps TRBD1 (5 bases). Trimming removed 3 bases at V and 5 bases at J, with 10 bases between. Germline values: CDR1 MDHEN, CDR2 SYDVKM. The CDR3 spans 13 residues. As DNA, the CDR3 is TGTGCCAGCAGTTTTTCGGGGGGTTATGGCTACACCTTC. Amino acid sequence: CASSFSGGYGYTF.

The chain has TRBV19 and TRBJ2-7; 8 nucleotides line up with TRBD1. The CDR3 length is 17 residues. Germline trimming cut 6 bases from V and 0 bases from J; bases unmatched to any gene: 13. Germline lookup yields CDR1 LNHDA and CDR2 SQIVND (reference sequence). CDR3 in amino acids: CASSNLPPGTGSYEQYF. The CDR3 bases are TGTGCCAGTAGCAACCTACCCCCCGGGACAGGCTCCTACGAGCAGTACTTC.

The CDR3 nucleotides are TGCGCCAGCAGCCAACGGCGGGCCCCTAGCACAGATACGCAGTATTTT. It codes for CASSQRRAPSTDTQYF. V is TRBV4-3 and J is TRBJ2-3; possible D gene TRBD2, 5 bases. V was clipped by 2 bases and J by 0 bases, with 12 bases between them. Germline CDR1 and CDR2: LGHNA and YSLEER. The CDR3 is made up of 16 amino acids.

This chain connects TRBV6-6 to TRBJ2-1, with 11 bases matching TRBD2. This CDR3 has 13 amino acids. CDR1 MNHNY and CDR2 SVGAGI come from the germline V gene (reference sequence). The J segment lost 8 bases and the V segment lost 6 bases, leaving 3 bases of the junction unmatched. CDR3 DNA: TGTGCCAGCAGGGGACTAGCGGCGGATGAGCAGTTCTTC. It translates to CASRGLAADEQFF.

The gene calls are TRBV28 and TRBJ2-1; D unclear. Germline V gene sequence: CDR1 MDHEN, CDR2 SYDVKM. The CDR3 runs to 14 residues. The V and J ends lost 2 bases and 6 bases respectively, with 11 bases between them. CDR3 DNA: TGTGCCAGCAGTTTAGCACCTCTTCGCAATGAGCAGTTCTTC. It encodes CASSLAPLRNEQFF.

V usage is TRBV5-6 and J usage is TRBJ2-5; D gene uncertain. V gave up 5 bases and J gave up 4 bases, with 12 bases separating them. The CDR3 totals 13 residues. Looked up from germline, CDR1 is SGHDT and CDR2 is YYEEEE. CDR3 sequence (DNA): TGTGCCAGCAGTTCGGCCGCTAGAGAGACCCAGTACTTC. This gives the protein CASSSAARETQYF.

The chain links TRBV29-1 to TRBJ2-1; D ambiguous. Germline CDR1 SQVTM, CDR2 ANQGSEA. The CDR3 runs 12 residues. The ends were cut back, 7 bases at V and 7 bases at J, with 14 bases in the middle. CDR3 sequence (DNA): TGCAGCGCCTCCTCGATGAGGAATGAGCAGTTCTTC. This codes for CSASSMRNEQFF.

CDR3 coding DNA: TGTGCCAGCAGCCCCCAAACCGAGGGTTATTCGGGCACAGATACGCAGTATTTT. Translated: CASSPQTEGYSGTDTQYF. This chain connects TRBV7-9 to TRBJ2-3, with a weak D call TRBD2 (5 bases). Germline values: CDR1 SEHNR, CDR2 FQNEAQ (reference sequence). Trimming cost V 5 bases and J 1 base, with 22 bases left between them. The CDR3 has 18 amino acids.

The chain uses TRBV4-1 and TRBJ2-7; D may be TRBD1 or TRBD2 (5 bases each). The germline gives CDR1 MGHRA, CDR2 YSYEKL. V was cut by 4 bases and J by 3 bases, with 19 bases left in between. CDR3 length equals 16 residues. The CDR3 nucleotides are TGCGCCAGCAGCCTTCAACGGGACGCCGGAATCTACGAGCAGTACTTC. It is translated as CASSLQRDAGIYEQYF.

This clone was seen a single time. In nucleotides, the CDR3 is TGCAGCGTTGAAGATCCCGAGGGAGGGAGCACAGATACGCAGTATTTT. Translated: CSVEDPEGGSTDTQYF. This chain joins TRBV29-1 and TRBJ2-3, with 7 bases matching TRBD2. This CDR3 is built from 16 residues. The germline CDR1 and CDR2 sequences are SQVTM and ANQGSEA. J was trimmed by 0 bases and V by 0 bases; bases with no gene match: 6.